The 28 T cell receptor beta chains in this list originate from one sample, sequenced in a study of T cell clonality in common variable immunodeficiency. Study-wide points: Common variable immunodeficiency TCR beta sequences reportedly had fewer deletions and N-nucleotide insertions.

Sequenced by immunoSEQ multiplex PCR; TCRdb stores in-frame clones only, minus some. The data show about 33,000 clones, with none appearing a single time. Their antigens are not known. Sequenced: peripheral blood mononuclear cells. These receptors all stem from a human donor with common variable immunodeficiency.

This clone has just a few counts. The CDR3 end falls 3 residues outside the read, so it is completed with the germline J gene. The rearrangement joins TRBV2 to TRBJ1-5, with no clear D. Per the germline V gene, CDR1 is SNHLY and CDR2 is FYNNEI. V was shortened by 3 bases and J by 6 bases, with 6 bases between the two germline ends. The CDR3 totals 12 residues. CDR3 protein: CASSEKGQPQHF. The CDR3 DNA, read in part, is TGTGCCAGCAGTGAGAAGGGTCAGCCC.

A remark on this clone: The CDR3 is cut off 3 residues early in the read; its end comes from the germline J gene. V usage is TRBV5-1 and J usage is TRBJ2-1; 7 bases line up with TRBD1. The CDR3 is 16 amino acids. Per the germline V gene, CDR1 is SGHRS and CDR2 is YFSETQ. With 0 bases clipped from V and 4 bases from J, the junction kept 7 bases outside the gene matches. The CDR3 loop is CASSLDRQGRYNEQFF. The DNA read from the CDR3 is TGCGCCAGCAGCTTGGACCGACAGGGCCGGTACAATGAG.

In this sample, this clone turned up a few times. The sequence runs out 3 residues before the end of the CDR3; the remainder is reconstructed from the germline J gene. The chain recombines TRBV30 with TRBJ1-5, with a weak D call TRBD1 (5 bases). With 4 bases removed from V and 4 bases from J, the gap between germline ends came to 23 bases. In germline, CDR1 is GTSNPN, CDR2 SVGIG (reference sequence). This CDR3 has 17 amino acids. The CDR3 sequence is CAWTPGLSYNGNQPQHF. The sequenced part of the CDR3 DNA is TGTGCCTGGACTCCGGGACTTTCCTATAATGGGAATCAGCCC.

This clone was observed a few times. The read ends 3 residues shy of where the CDR3 ends; the end is completed using the germline J gene. V gene TRBV6-1 combines with J gene TRBJ1-1; 9 bases fit TRBD1. This CDR3 contains 14 residues. The J segment lost 7 bases and the V segment lost 4 bases, leaving 7 bases of the junction unmatched. Germline loops: CDR1 MNHNS, CDR2 SASEGT. CDR3 in amino acids: CASSVETGGSEAFF. Incomplete CDR3 DNA: TGTGCCAGCAGTGTCGAGACAGGGGGTAGTGAA.

This clone was detected a few times. The CDR3 end lies 3 residues beyond the end of the read and is filled in from the germline J gene. The chain has TRBV2 and TRBJ2-7; 12 positions agree with TRBD2. Trimming took 5 bases from V and 5 from J; bases not matched to a gene: 7. The V gene's germline CDR1 is SNHLY and CDR2 FYNNEI. The CDR3 extends over 15 amino acids. CDR3 residues: CASSPVLAGGHEQYF. CDR3 bases read: TGTGCCAGCAGTCCAGTACTAGCGGGGGGACACGAG.

This clone was picked up many times. From the germline J gene comes the end of the CDR3, since the read stops 3 residues before it. The chain employs TRBV14 and TRBJ1-6; D perhaps matches TRBD1 (6 bases). V gave up 3 bases and J gave up 0 bases, with 12 bases separating them. This CDR3 is built from 17 residues. Germline lookup yields CDR1 SGHDN and CDR2 FVKESK. The CDR3 sequence is CASSHTADSSYNSPLHF. CDR3 DNA, as far as it was read: TGTGCCAGCAGCCATACAGCGGACAGCTCCTATAATTCACCC.

Concerning this clone itself: The CDR3 end falls 3 residues outside the read, so it is completed with the germline J gene. The chain combines TRBV5-1 with TRBJ2-7; TRBD1 agrees at 11 bases. The CDR3 extends over 16 amino acids. V lost 4 bases to trimming and J lost 5 bases; unmatched junction nucleotides: 11. Germline-derived CDR1 and CDR2 are SGHRS and YFSETQ. The CDR3 loop reads CASSQGPGQGVHEQYF. The sequenced CDR3 bases are TGCGCCAGCAGCCAAGGTCCGGGACAGGGGGTCCACGAG. Full variable domain (remainder filled in from reference TRBV5-1 and TRBJ2-7): KAGVTQTPRYLIKTRGQQVTLSCSPISGHRSVSWYQQTPGQGLQFLFEYFSETQRNKGNFPGRFSGRQFSNSRSEMNVSTLELGDSALYLCASSQGPGQGVHEQYFGPGTRLTVT.

In regard to this clone: From the germline J gene comes the end of the CDR3, since the read stops 3 residues before it. V usage is TRBV19 and J usage is TRBJ2-1; D remains unclear. Trimming cost V 5 bases and J 4 bases, with 12 bases left between them. Germline-derived CDR1 and CDR2 are LNHDA and SQIVND (reference sequence). The CDR3 has 14 amino acids. The CDR3 is CASSSLDTYNEQFF. CDR3 DNA, as far as it was read: TGTGCCAGTAGTTCCCTCGACACGTACAATGAG.

This clone showed up many times. CDR3 protein: CAWSPGQGRSNEKLFF. Incomplete CDR3 DNA: TGTGCCTGGAGCCCCGGGCAGGGAAGGTCTAATGAAAAA. The chain recombines TRBV30 with TRBJ1-4, with D possibly TRBD1 on 5 matching bases. The sequenced fragment ends 3 residues before the CDR3 boundary, so the rest is inferred from the germline J gene. The CDR3 length is 16 residues. Germline V gene sequence: CDR1 GTSNPN, CDR2 SVGIG (reference sequence). The germline V and J ends were trimmed by 3 bases and 3 bases, with 17 bases remaining between them.

Ten or more counts support this clone. The read terminates 3 residues ahead of where the CDR3 ends, so the germline J gene completes it. The chain combines TRBV23-1 with TRBJ1-2, with 12 bases identical to TRBD1. TRBV23-1 falls under the ORF class, with uncertain function. The CDR3 spans 18 residues. J gave up 1 base and V 7 bases, and 13 bases lay outside the gene matches. The CDR3 loop is CASNPIRDRGPYNYGYTF. The DNA read from the CDR3 is TGCGCCAGCAATCCGATCCGGGACAGGGGGCCATATAACTATGGC.

Details on this clone: The CDR3 extends 3 residues past the end of the read, so its final part is completed from the germline J gene. The genes are TRBV30 and TRBJ1-2; a weak D match, TRBD1 (6 bases). There are 12 residues in the CDR3. The V gene's germline CDR1 is GTSNPN and CDR2 SVGIG (reference sequence). With 0 bases removed from V and 7 bases from J, the gap between germline ends came to 9 bases. CDR3 bases read: TGTGCCTGGAGTGTACAGGGTACTGGC. It yields the protein CAWSVQGTG. The whole CDR3 protein reads CAWSVQGTGYTF.

This clone occurred a few times. Sequencing ends 3 residues short of the CDR3 end; the germline J gene provides the rest. The chain is built from TRBV19 and TRBJ2-3; 7 bases agree with TRBD2. CDR1 is LNHDA and CDR2 is SQIVND in the germline V gene (reference sequence). V trimming: 5 bases; J trimming: 2 bases; junction bases outside the gene matches: 13. The CDR3 has 17 amino acids. Here the CDR3 reads CASSLLPGTTFTDTQYF. The sequenced part of the CDR3 DNA is TGTGCCAGTAGTCTTCTCCCCGGGACTACTTTCACAGATACG. The variable domain in full, with the rest retrieved from reference TRBV19 and TRBJ2-3, is DGGITQSPKYLFRKEGQNVTLSCEQNLNHDAMYWYRQDPGQGLRLIYYSQIVNDFQKGDIAEGYSVSREKKESFPLTVTSAQKNPTAFYLCASSLLPGTTFTDTQYFGPGTRLTVL.

This clone was seen more than once but under ten times. With the read ending 3 residues before the CDR3 end, the germline J gene is used to fill in that end. The chain couples TRBV5-1 to TRBJ2-5; no definite D call. V lost 0 bases and J lost 3, with 6 bases in between. Germline V lookup: CDR1 SGHRS, CDR2 YFSETQ. CDR3 size: 13 residues. CDR3 amino acids: CASSLEAEETQYF. Partial CDR3 DNA: TGCGCCAGCAGCTTGGAGGCAGAAGAGACC. The full variable domain, its missing parts supplied by reference TRBV5-1 and TRBJ2-5, is KAGVTQTPRYLIKTRGQQVTLSCSPISGHRSVSWYQQTPGQGLQFLFEYFSETQRNKGNFPGRFSGRQFSNSRSEMNVSTLELGDSALYLCASSLEAEETQYFGPGTRLLVL.

With respect to this clone: Sequencing ends 3 residues short of the CDR3 end; the germline J gene provides the rest. The rearrangement joins TRBV30 to TRBJ1-2; 7 bases map to TRBD1. This CDR3 is 13 amino acids long. CDR1 and CDR2 from the germline V gene are GTSNPN and SVGIG (reference sequence). J was trimmed by 1 base and V by 5 bases; bases with no gene match: 4. Incomplete CDR3 DNA: TGTGCCTGGCGACAGGGACTTAACTATGGC. This translates into CAWRQGLNYG. The whole CDR3 sequence is CAWRQGLNYGYTF.

Comment on this clone: The read terminates 3 residues before the CDR3 end, so the remaining end is supplied by the germline J gene. The V gene is TRBV2, the J gene TRBJ2-1, with 8 bases lining up with TRBD1. Germline trimming cut 4 bases from V and 8 bases from J; bases unmatched to any gene: 7. The CDR3 covers 14 residues. Germline V CDR1 and CDR2: SNHLY, FYNNEI. The part of the CDR3 DNA that was read is TGTGCCAGCAGTGTGGGGCAGGGGGCCGATGAG. Amino acid sequence: CASSVGQGADE. The full CDR3 reads CASSVGQGADEQFF.

This clone has just a few counts. Read data end 3 residues before the CDR3 end; the end is taken from the germline J gene. The V and J genes are TRBV7-9 and TRBJ1-4; TRBD1 matches 7 bases. V trimming: 5 bases; J trimming: 6 bases; junction bases outside the gene matches: 9. From germline, CDR1 is SEHNR and CDR2 FQNEAQ (reference sequence). The CDR3 totals 15 residues. CDR3 region: CASSPTGGGHEKLFF. The part of the CDR3 DNA that was read is TGTGCCAGCAGCCCCACGGGAGGGGGCCATGAAAAA.

This clone was seen a few times. The CDR3 loop is CASGETGANEKLFF. The CDR3 DNA, read in part, is TGTGCCAGCGGGGAGACAGGGGCTAATGAAAAA. J is TRBJ1-4 and V is TRBV7-6; 8 positions match TRBD1. Read sequence stops 3 residues before the CDR3 end, and the germline J gene provides the missing end. After removal of 8 bases from V and 3 bases from J, the junction contained 5 bases not matched to a gene. The length of the CDR3 is 14 residues. In germline, CDR1 is SGHVS, CDR2 FNYEAQ.

Note on this clone: The read terminates 3 residues ahead of where the CDR3 ends, so the germline J gene completes it. The chain joins TRBV19 to TRBJ2-1, with TRBD2 matching 7 bases. CDR3 length: 14 amino acids. Germline loops: CDR1 LNHDA, CDR2 SQIVND (reference sequence). J lost 7 bases, V lost 5 bases, and 8 bases had no gene match. The sequenced part of the CDR3 DNA is TGTGCCAGTAGTCCCGGGGAGGGTGGGAATGAG. It codes for CASSPGEGGNE. The entire CDR3 reads CASSPGEGGNEQFF.

This clone was observed at least ten times. From the germline J gene comes the end of the CDR3, since the read stops 3 residues before it. This rearrangement joins TRBV7-8 to TRBJ2-6; D might be TRBD1 or TRBD2, each matching 6 bases. Trimming took 2 bases from V and 2 from J, leaving 16 bases between them. The CDR3 has 18 amino acids. Germline V gene sequence: CDR1 SGHVS, CDR2 FQNEAQ. This chain's CDR3 is CASSLRGTQGTGANVLTF. Incomplete CDR3 DNA: TGTGCCAGCAGCTTACGCGGGACACAAGGCACTGGGGCCAACGTC.

This clone occurred many times. The CDR3 goes on 3 residues after the read ends, and that part is filled in from the germline J gene. The chain recombines TRBV19 with TRBJ1-6; a weak D match, TRBD1 (5 bases). This CDR3 region has 16 residues. In germline, CDR1 is LNHDA, CDR2 SQIVND (reference sequence). The ends were cut back, 6 bases at V and 8 bases at J, with 20 bases in the middle. The CDR3 spells CASRPQGFRGDSPLHF. The CDR3 DNA, read in part, is TGTGCCAGTAGACCCCAGGGCTTTCGCGGAGATTCACCC.

Turning to this clone: The read ends 3 residues early relative to the CDR3; the germline J gene fills the gap. This chain links TRBV30 with TRBJ1-1; D call uncertain. The CDR3 runs to 16 residues. V was cut by 2 bases and J by 1 base, with 17 bases left in between. CDR1 and CDR2 from the germline V gene are GTSNPN and SVGIG (reference sequence). The CDR3: CAWSPPKVSGNTEAFF. The sequenced CDR3 bases are TGTGCCTGGAGTCCCCCCAAGGTCTCGGGGAACACTGAA.

Comment on this clone: The missing CDR3 end, 3 residues past where the read stops, is filled in from the germline J gene. This chain links TRBV20-1 with TRBJ1-5, with 7 bases identical to TRBD1. J lost 4 bases, V lost 4 bases, and 10 bases had no gene match. The CDR3 has 15 amino acids. Germline V gene sequence: CDR1 DFQATT, CDR2 SNEGSKA (reference sequence). The CDR3 reads CSAKDSGTDNQPQHF. CDR3 bases read: TGCAGTGCTAAAGACTCCGGGACAGATAATCAGCCC.

Concerning this clone itself: The CDR3 end lies 3 residues beyond the end of the read and is filled in from the germline J gene. This sequence joins TRBV2 and TRBJ1-5; no clear D gene. CDR3 length equals 16 residues. Looked up from germline, CDR1 is SNHLY and CDR2 is FYNNEI. V was trimmed by 1 base and J by 0 bases, leaving 10 bases between them. The CDR3: CASSEETAYSNQPQHF. Incomplete CDR3 DNA: TGTGCCAGCAGTGAAGAAACAGCATATAGCAATCAGCCC.

Note on this clone: The read falls 3 residues short of the CDR3 end, and the missing part is taken from the germline J gene. The J gene is TRBJ1-4, the V gene TRBV30; D unclear. CDR3 size: 14 residues. Germline CDR1 and CDR2: GTSNPN and SVGIG (reference sequence). CDR3 DNA, as far as it was read: TGTGCCTGGAGTCTTTCGGGTACAAGAGGTGAA. Translating gives CAWSLSGTRGE. The CDR3 in full is CAWSLSGTRGELFF.

The DNA read from the CDR3 is TGTGCCAGCGAAGCGGACAGGGGTGACAATGAG. Translated: CASEADRGDNE. The whole CDR3 is CASEADRGDNEQFF. The J gene is TRBJ2-1, the V gene TRBV7-8; TRBD1 aligns across 9 bases. With the read ending 3 residues before the CDR3 end, the germline J gene is used to fill in that end. The CDR3 is made up of 14 amino acids. V lost 8 bases, J lost 5 bases, and 7 bases stayed unmatched. Germline lookup yields CDR1 SGHVS and CDR2 FQNEAQ.

Note on this clone: The CDR3 end is not reached by the read, which stops 3 residues before it; the germline J gene fills it in. The J gene is TRBJ1-2, the V gene TRBV2, with D uncertain. The CDR3 runs to 15 residues. Germline values: CDR1 SNHLY, CDR2 FYNNEI. V gave up 1 base and J gave up 5 bases, with 14 bases separating them. The sequenced part of the CDR3 DNA is TGTGCCAGCAGTGAAGAGGCACAACAAGGGTATGGC. Protein: CASSEEAQQGYG. The full CDR3 protein is CASSEEAQQGYGYTF. Using reference TRBV2 and TRBJ1-2 for the parts outside the CDR3, the full variable domain is EPEVTQTPSHQVTQMGQEVILRCVPISNHLYFYWYRQILGQKVEFLVSFYNNEISEKSEIFDDQFSVERPDGSNFTLKIRSTKLEDSAMYFCASSEEAQQGYGYTFGSGTRLTVV.

At least ten counts were recorded for this clone. Coverage ceases 3 residues before the CDR3 finishes, and the germline J gene fills in the end. The chain uses TRBV5-1 and TRBJ2-1; maybe TRBD1 (6 bases). V lost 0 bases, J lost 7 bases, and 11 bases lay in between. CDR3 length: 14 amino acids. Germline V lookup: CDR1 SGHRS, CDR2 YFSETQ. CDR3 sequence: CASSLGGPGNEQFF. CDR3 bases read: TGCGCCAGCAGCTTGGGGGGGCCGGGAAATGAG.

Comments on this clone: The read is 3 residues too short to cover the CDR3 end, so that end is filled in from the germline J gene. The genes are TRBV30 and TRBJ1-5; D might be TRBD1 (6 bases). V was pared by 1 base and J by 2 bases, with 18 bases between. The CDR3 has 17 amino acids. CDR1 is GTSNPN, CDR2 SVGIG, per germline (reference sequence). The CDR3 region is CAWSAPTPGEGNQPQHF. CDR3 DNA (partial): TGTGCCTGGAGTGCCCCCACCCCAGGGGAGGGCAATCAGCCC.